The 23 T cell receptor beta chains reported below all come from one sample, sequenced in a study of blood T cells in healthy people across ages. Sample-barcoded 5' priming and a J-beta primer mix drove a second PCR of about 7 to 11 cycles. Using its own MiXCR run on the 5' RACE reads, TCRdb lists one record per CDR3 protein. The table records some 800,000 distinct CDR3 sequences, around two fifths of them present only once. Sequencing input: blood. The source of these receptors is a man between 60 and 75 years old in good health.

This clonotype came up many times. The chain has TRBV4-3 and TRBJ2-3; 11 bases map to TRBD2. This CDR3 has 16 residues. Germline V gives CDR1 LGHNA, CDR2 YSLEER. The junction had 2 bases not matched to a gene; V was cut back by 0 bases and J by 3 bases. CDR3 in amino acids: CASSQDASGGTDTQYF. CDR3 nucleotides: TGCGCCAGCAGCCAAGATGCTAGCGGGGGGACAGATACGCAGTATTTT.

This chain connects TRBV6-1 to TRBJ2-7; possibly TRBD1 or TRBD2 for D (5 bases each). The CDR3 sequence is 15 residues long. Germline CDR1 is MNHNS and CDR2 is SASEGT. Trimming left V 2 bases short and J 0 bases short, with 11 bases between. CDR3 DNA: TGTGCCAGCAGTGAAAATTGGGACGCCTCCTACGAGCAGTACTTC. Its translation is CASSENWDASYEQYF.

This clonotype has a handful of counts. The chain links TRBV7-9 to TRBJ2-7; 8 nucleotides align to TRBD2. CDR3 length: 13 residues. Germline CDR1 reads SEHNR; CDR2 reads FQNEAQ (reference sequence). With V trimmed by 10 bases and J by 1 base, 6 bases remained unmatched. The CDR3 spells CATLTSESYEQYF. The CDR3 DNA reads TGTGCCACTTTGACTAGCGAATCCTACGAGCAGTACTTC.

This clonotype was counted only a few times. The rearrangement joins TRBV29-1 to TRBJ2-2; maybe TRBD2 (5 bases). CDR1 is SQVTM and CDR2 is ANQGSEA in the germline V gene. The CDR3 runs 15 residues. V lost 6 bases to trimming and J lost 4 bases, with 18 bases between them. CDR3 amino acids: CSVSRPGESTGELFF. For the CDR3, the DNA is TGCAGCGTGTCGCGACCCGGGGAAAGCACCGGGGAGCTGTTTTTT.

This clonotype was detected a few times. This chain connects TRBV20-1 to TRBJ1-5; D is ambiguous. V was trimmed by 1 base and J by 3 bases, leaving 7 bases between them. Germline CDR1 and CDR2: DFQATT and SNEGSKA (reference sequence). There are 13 residues in the CDR3. CDR3 bases: TGCAGTGCTAGAGCCACATTCAATCAGCCCCAGCATTTT. It is translated as CSARATFNQPQHF.

The CDR3 loop is CASSAGLAKNEQFF. CDR3 nucleotide sequence: TGCGCCAGCAGCGCGGGACTAGCGAAGAATGAGCAGTTCTTC. The gene calls are TRBV5-1 and TRBJ2-1, with 10 bases identical to TRBD2. The CDR3 covers 14 residues. J was trimmed by 7 bases and V by 4 bases; bases with no gene match: 5. Per the germline V gene, CDR1 is SGHRS and CDR2 is YFSETQ.

The rearrangement uses TRBV21-1 and TRBJ1-4; the listed D gene, TRBD1, was not tested against the DNA. TRBV21-1 is a pseudogene segment. The CDR3 runs to 15 residues. In DNA form, the CDR3 reads TGTGCCAGCAGCAAAGCGCTGGGGGGATTTGAAAAACTGTTTTTT. This gives the protein CASSKALGGFEKLFF.

The rearrangement uses TRBV4-1 and TRBJ2-3; D not certain. The CDR3 length is 14 residues. Germline CDR1 and CDR2: MGHRA and YSYEKL. The ends were cut back, 0 bases at V and 5 bases at J, with 9 bases in the middle. The DNA of the CDR3 is TGCGCCAGCAGCCAAGAAACGGCAAGAGATACGCAGTATTTT. Its translation is CASSQETARDTQYF.

A few counts support this clonotype. The chain links TRBV20-1 to TRBJ1-1; 9 positions agree with TRBD1. Per the germline V gene, CDR1 is DFQATT and CDR2 is SNEGSKA (reference sequence). This CDR3 region has 15 residues. Trimming cost V 3 bases and J 3 bases; bases outside gene matches: 8. The DNA of the CDR3 is TGCAGTGCTAGTGGGCCGGGACAGGGTTACACTGAAGCTTTCTTT. Translating it yields CSASGPGQGYTEAFF.

The chain employs TRBV6-6 and TRBJ2-1; 11 nucleotides align to TRBD2. The J call may be incorrect, as the DNA end agrees better with TRBJ2-7. Germline V CDR1 and CDR2: MNHNY, SVGAGI (reference sequence). This CDR3 region has 16 residues. The CDR3 DNA is TGTGCCAGCAGGGGTCTAGCGGGGGGCCGGTACAATGAGCAGTACTTC. Amino acid sequence: CASRGLAGGRYNEQYF.

This clonotype has a count of ten or more. This chain joins TRBV6-5 and TRBJ2-1; D remains ambiguous. The CDR3 totals 17 residues. V lost 2 bases to trimming and J lost 5 bases, with 19 bases between them. The germline V gene has CDR1 MNHEY and CDR2 SVGAGI. This CDR3 reads CASSYDVRRVRDNEQFF. The DNA for the CDR3 is TGTGCCAGCAGTTACGATGTTCGCAGAGTTAGGGACAATGAGCAGTTCTTC.

J is TRBJ2-5 and V is TRBV5-6; TRBD2 matches at 13 bases. Germline trimming cut 4 bases from V and 4 bases from J; bases unmatched to any gene: 7. From germline, CDR1 is SGHDT and CDR2 YYEEEE. The CDR3 is 16 amino acids. The CDR3 here is CASSQTLAGGLETQYF. The CDR3 nucleotides are TGTGCCAGCAGCCAAACACTAGCGGGGGGGCTAGAGACCCAGTACTTC. Complete variable domain (other parts from reference TRBV5-6 and TRBJ2-5): DAGVTQSPTHLIKTRGQQVTLRCSPKSGHDTVSWYQQALGQGPQFIFQYYEEEERQRGNFPDRFSGHQFPNYSSELNVNALLLGDSALYLCASSQTLAGGLETQYFGPGTRLLVL.

This rearrangement joins TRBV5-1 to TRBJ2-7, with a possible D match to TRBD2 (6 bases). This CDR3 has 14 amino acids. Deletions cut 9 bases from V and 4 bases from J, with 20 bases between. In germline, CDR1 is SGHRS, CDR2 YFSETQ. This CDR3 is CANNLAAGRYEQYF. In DNA, the CDR3 is TGCGCCAACAACTTGGCCGCGGGACGGTACGAGCAGTACTTC.

Here the CDR3 reads CASSHSASSTDTQYF. The CDR3 DNA reads TGCGCCAGCAGCCACTCAGCGTCTAGCACAGATACGCAGTATTTT. This rearrangement joins TRBV4-3 to TRBJ2-3; D not certain. Trimming stripped 3 bases from V and 0 bases from J, with 10 bases between. Germline assignment: CDR1 LGHNA and CDR2 YSLEER. This CDR3 comprises 15 residues.

Of note for this clonotype: The junction does not match germline at one end; this may be a read error. The J gene is TRBJ2-1, the V gene TRBV18; D possibly corresponds to TRBD1 (5 bases). This CDR3 contains 14 residues. Germline CDR1 KGHSH, CDR2 LQKENI. The CDR3 here is CASSPGRAYNEQFF. CDR3 coding DNA: TGTGCCAGCTCACCAGGCAGGGCCTACAATGAGCAGTTCTTT.

Of note for this clonotype: This may arise from a read error, as a much more abundant clone is one base away. The CDR3 sequence: CASRDSPYNEQFF. CDR3 DNA sequence: TGTGCCAGCAGGGACAGCCCCTACAATGAGCAGTTCTTC. V usage is TRBV6-2 or TRBV6-3 and J usage is TRBJ2-1; possibly TRBD1 for D (6 bases). Trimming took 6 bases from V and 2 from J, leaving 8 bases between them. CDR3 length: 13 amino acids. From germline, CDR1 is MNHEY and CDR2 SVGEGT.

This clonotype has just a few counts. V usage is TRBV29-1 and J usage is TRBJ2-1, with D possibly TRBD1 on 7 matching bases. This CDR3 has 14 amino acids. Germline assignment: CDR1 SQVTM and CDR2 ANQGSEA. V was pared by 6 bases and J by 4 bases, with 16 bases between. CDR3 DNA sequence: TGCAGCGTGGGCCGGGCAGGGGGGTACAATGAGCAGTTCTTC. Protein: CSVGRAGGYNEQFF.

This clonotype came up a few times. The chain carries TRBV29-1 and TRBJ1-1; 8 bases fit TRBD1. The germline V gene encodes CDR1 SQVTM and CDR2 ANQGSEA. This CDR3 has 13 residues. V was clipped by 6 bases and J by 4 bases; unmatched bases: 7. The DNA for the CDR3 is TGCAGCGTGGGTCAGGGGGCTGGCACTGAAGCTTTCTTT. Its protein product is CSVGQGAGTEAFF. The full variable domain, in which reference TRBV29-1 and TRBJ1-1 provide the parts outside the CDR3, is SAVISQKPSRDICQRGTSLTIQCQVDSQVTMMFWYRQQPGQSLTLIATANQGSEATYESGFVIDKFPISRPNLTFSTLTVSNMSPEDSSIYLCSVGQGAGTEAFFGQGTRLTVV.

This clonotype appeared once. The rearrangement links TRBV4-3 to TRBJ1-5, with D uncertain. The CDR3 runs 16 residues. Trimming took 0 bases from V and 0 from J, leaving 9 bases between them. The V gene's germline CDR1 is LGHNA and CDR2 YSLEER. This CDR3 reads CASSQDAGDSNQPQHF. In DNA, the CDR3 is TGCGCCAGCAGCCAAGACGCGGGAGATAGCAATCAGCCCCAGCATTTT.

The genes are TRBV5-1 and TRBJ2-7; TRBD2 might be the D (5 bases). Trimming removed 4 bases from V and 6 bases from J, with 17 bases in between. The CDR3 is 14 residues long. Germline CDR1 and CDR2: SGHRS and YFSETQ. CDR3 region: CASSPGLSAGEQYF. CDR3 DNA sequence: TGCGCCAGCAGCCCCGGCCTCTCGGCGGGCGAGCAGTACTTC.

The genes are TRBV28 and TRBJ2-7; D could derive from TRBD1 or TRBD2 (6 bases each). V gave up 8 bases and J gave up 3 bases, with 14 bases separating them. The germline CDR1 and CDR2 sequences are MDHEN and SYDVKM. CDR3 length: 13 residues. CDR3 coding DNA: TGTGCCAGCCTAGAAGGGGGAGGCTACGAGCAGTACTTC. Protein: CASLEGGGYEQYF.

This clonotype was seen a handful of times. The V gene is TRBV13, the J gene TRBJ2-7; D uncertain. Germline loops: CDR1 PRHDT, CDR2 FYEKMQ (reference sequence). CDR3 length: 15 residues. The V and J ends lost 0 bases and 5 bases respectively, with 14 bases between them. The CDR3 sequence is CASSLGAKGINEQYF. For the CDR3, the DNA is TGTGCCAGCAGCTTAGGGGCGAAGGGAATCAACGAGCAGTACTTC.

The chain has TRBV9 and TRBJ2-2; D perhaps matches TRBD2 (6 bases). V was shortened by 3 bases and J by 3 bases, with 27 bases between the two germline ends. Per germline, CDR1 SGDLS and CDR2 YYNGEE. The CDR3 length is 20 residues. This chain's CDR3 is CASSGTSLKHKDSYTGELFF. For the CDR3, the DNA is TGTGCCAGCAGCGGAACTAGCCTGAAGCACAAGGACTCATACACCGGGGAGCTGTTTTTT.